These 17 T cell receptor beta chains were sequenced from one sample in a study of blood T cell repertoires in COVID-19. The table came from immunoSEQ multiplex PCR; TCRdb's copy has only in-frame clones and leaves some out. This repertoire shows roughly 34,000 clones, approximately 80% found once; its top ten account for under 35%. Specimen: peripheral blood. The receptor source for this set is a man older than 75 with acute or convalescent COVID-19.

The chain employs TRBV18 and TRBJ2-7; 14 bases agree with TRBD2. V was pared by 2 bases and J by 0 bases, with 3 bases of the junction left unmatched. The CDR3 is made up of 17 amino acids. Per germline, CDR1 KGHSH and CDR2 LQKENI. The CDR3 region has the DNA TGTGCCAGCTCACCAGTGACTAGCGGGAGGGGCTCCTACGAGCAGTACTTC. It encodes CASSPVTSGRGSYEQYF.

For the CDR3, the DNA is TGTGCCAGCAGCCCAGGGACTCCTAGCACAGATACGCAGTATTTT. It specifies CASSPGTPSTDTQYF. The chain has TRBV7-2 and TRBJ2-3; TRBD2 might be the D (6 bases). This CDR3 is 15 amino acids long. The germline gives CDR1 SGHTA, CDR2 FQGNSA. Trimming stripped 5 bases from V and 0 bases from J, with 12 bases between.

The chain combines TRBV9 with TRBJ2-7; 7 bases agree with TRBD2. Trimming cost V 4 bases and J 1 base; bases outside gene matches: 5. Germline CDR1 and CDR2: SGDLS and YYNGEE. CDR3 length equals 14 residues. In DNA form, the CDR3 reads TGTGCCAGCAGCTCCTCTAGCGGTTCCTACGAGCAGTACTTC. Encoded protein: CASSSSSGSYEQYF.

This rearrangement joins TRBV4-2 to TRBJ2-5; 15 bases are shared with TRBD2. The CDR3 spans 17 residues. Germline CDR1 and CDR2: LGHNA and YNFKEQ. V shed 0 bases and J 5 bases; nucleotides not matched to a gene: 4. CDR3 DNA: TGTGCCAGCAGCCAAGATGGGACTAGCGGGGGGCTGGAGACCCAGTACTTC. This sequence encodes CASSQDGTSGGLETQYF.

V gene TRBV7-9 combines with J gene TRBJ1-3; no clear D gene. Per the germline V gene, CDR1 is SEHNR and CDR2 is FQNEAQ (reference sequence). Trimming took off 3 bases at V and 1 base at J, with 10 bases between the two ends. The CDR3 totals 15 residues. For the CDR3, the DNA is TGTGCCAGCAGCTTTCCGGGGTCATCTGGAAACACCATATATTTT. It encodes CASSFPGSSGNTIYF.

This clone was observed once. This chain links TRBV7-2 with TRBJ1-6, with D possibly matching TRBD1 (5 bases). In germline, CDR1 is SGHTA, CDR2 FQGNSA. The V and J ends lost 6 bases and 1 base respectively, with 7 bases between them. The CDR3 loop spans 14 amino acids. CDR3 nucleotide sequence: TGTGCCAGCAGGCGACAGTCCTATAATTCACCCCTCCACTTT. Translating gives CASRRQSYNSPLHF.

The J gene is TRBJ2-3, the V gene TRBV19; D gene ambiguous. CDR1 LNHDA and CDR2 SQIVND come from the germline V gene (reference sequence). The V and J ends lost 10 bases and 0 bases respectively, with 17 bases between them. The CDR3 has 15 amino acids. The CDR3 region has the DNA TGTGCCACTAAACTACGACCCACTAGCACAGATACGCAGTATTTT. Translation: CATKLRPTSTDTQYF.

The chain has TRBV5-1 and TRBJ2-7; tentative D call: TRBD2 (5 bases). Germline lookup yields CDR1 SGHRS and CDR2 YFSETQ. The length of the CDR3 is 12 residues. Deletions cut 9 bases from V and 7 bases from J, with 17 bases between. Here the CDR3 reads CATRQNTGEQYF. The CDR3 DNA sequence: TGCGCCACACGCCAGAATACGGGGGAGCAGTACTTC.

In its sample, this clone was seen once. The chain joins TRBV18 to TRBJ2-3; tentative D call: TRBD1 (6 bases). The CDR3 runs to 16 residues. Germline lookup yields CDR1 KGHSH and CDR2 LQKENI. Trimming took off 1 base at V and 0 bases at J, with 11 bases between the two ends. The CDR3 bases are TGTGCCAGCTCACCACTACAAACAGGGAGCACAGATACGCAGTATTTT. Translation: CASSPLQTGSTDTQYF.

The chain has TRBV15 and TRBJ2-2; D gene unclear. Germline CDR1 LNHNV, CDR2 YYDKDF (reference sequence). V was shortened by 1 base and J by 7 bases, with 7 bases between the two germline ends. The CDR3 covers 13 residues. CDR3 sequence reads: CATSRVPSGELFF. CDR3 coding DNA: TGTGCCACCAGCAGAGTACCCAGCGGGGAGCTGTTTTTT.

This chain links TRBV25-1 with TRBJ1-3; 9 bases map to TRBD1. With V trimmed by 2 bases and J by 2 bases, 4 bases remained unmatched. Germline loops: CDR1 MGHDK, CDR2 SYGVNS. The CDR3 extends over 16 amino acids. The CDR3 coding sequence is TGTGCCAGCAGTGAAAAAAGGGACAGGGCTGGAAACACCATATATTTT. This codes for CASSEKRDRAGNTIYF.

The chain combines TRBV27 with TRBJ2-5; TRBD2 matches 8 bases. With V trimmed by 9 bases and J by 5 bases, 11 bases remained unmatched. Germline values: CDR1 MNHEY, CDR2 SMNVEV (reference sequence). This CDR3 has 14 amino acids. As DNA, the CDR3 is TGTGCCAGTCTACCCCGGGGGGGCGGTGAGACCCAGTACTTC. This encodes CASLPRGGGETQYF.

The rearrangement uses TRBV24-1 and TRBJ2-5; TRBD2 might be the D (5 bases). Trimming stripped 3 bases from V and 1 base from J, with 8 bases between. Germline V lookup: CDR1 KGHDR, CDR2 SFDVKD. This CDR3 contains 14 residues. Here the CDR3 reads CATSDGSVQETQYF. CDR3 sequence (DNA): TGTGCCACCAGTGATGGGAGCGTCCAAGAGACCCAGTACTTC.

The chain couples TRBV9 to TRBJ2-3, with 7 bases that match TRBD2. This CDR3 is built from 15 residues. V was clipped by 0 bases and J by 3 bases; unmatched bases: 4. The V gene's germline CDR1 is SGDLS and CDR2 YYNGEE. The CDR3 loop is CASSVGGSRTDTQYF. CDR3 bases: TGTGCCAGCAGCGTAGGCGGGAGTAGGACAGATACGCAGTATTTT.

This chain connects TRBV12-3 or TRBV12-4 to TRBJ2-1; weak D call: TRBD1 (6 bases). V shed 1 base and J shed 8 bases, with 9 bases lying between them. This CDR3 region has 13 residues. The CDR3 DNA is TGTGCCAGCAGTTTAGGAGGGGGAGATGAGCAGTTCTTC. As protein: CASSLGGGDEQFF.

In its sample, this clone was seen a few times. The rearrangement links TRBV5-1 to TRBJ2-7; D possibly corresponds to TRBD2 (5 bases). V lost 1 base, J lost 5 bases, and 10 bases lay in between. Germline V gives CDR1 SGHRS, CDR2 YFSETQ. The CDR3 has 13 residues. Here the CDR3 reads CASSLPGWDEQYF. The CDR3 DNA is TGCGCCAGCAGCTTGCCGGGGTGGGACGAGCAGTACTTC. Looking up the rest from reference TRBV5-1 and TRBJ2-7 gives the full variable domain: KAGVTQTPRYLIKTRGQQVTLSCSPISGHRSVSWYQQTPGQGLQFLFEYFSETQRNKGNFPGRFSGRQFSNSRSEMNVSTLELGDSALYLCASSLPGWDEQYFGPGTRLTVT.

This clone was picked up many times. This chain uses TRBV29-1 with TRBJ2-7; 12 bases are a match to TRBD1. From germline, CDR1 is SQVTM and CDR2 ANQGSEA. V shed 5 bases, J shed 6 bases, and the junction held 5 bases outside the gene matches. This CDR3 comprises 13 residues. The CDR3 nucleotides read TGCAGCGTTAAACCGGGACAGGGGGCCGAGCAGTACTTC. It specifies CSVKPGQGAEQYF.